Presented here are 20 T cell receptor beta chains from one specimen sequenced in a study of T cell repertoires in cytomegalovirus infection. TCRdb independently ran MiXCR on the reads; one entry per CDR3 protein. The sample has roughly 150,000 distinct CDR3 sequences; roughly a quarter are singletons. Sequencing used PBMCs. Every receptor here comes from a human donor in good health (CMV status not recorded). Some clones in this sample may be carry-over from other donors' samples.

This clonotype was counted only a few times. V gene TRBV19 combines with J gene TRBJ2-1; possible D gene TRBD2, 7 bases. The CDR3 is 15 amino acids. Trimming shortened V by 3 bases and J by 0 bases, and 9 bases separated the two germline ends. Germline CDR1 LNHDA, CDR2 SQIVND (reference sequence). The CDR3 coding sequence is TGTGCCAGTAGTATGGGAGGGGGCTCCTACAATGAGCAGTTCTTC. Protein product: CASSMGGGSYNEQFF.

Many counts were recorded for this clonotype. The rearrangement links TRBV5-4 to TRBJ2-5; D tentatively reads TRBD1 or TRBD2 (5 bases each). The CDR3 runs 15 residues. Germline CDR1 reads SGHNT; CDR2 reads YYREEE (reference sequence). Trimming left V 1 base short and J 4 bases short, with 14 bases between. The CDR3 protein is CASSLRGFGSETQYF. The CDR3, as DNA: TGTGCCAGCAGCTTGCGGGGCTTCGGATCAGAGACCCAGTACTTC.

This sequence joins TRBV28 and TRBJ2-4, with D unclear. The CDR3 runs 13 residues. The germline V and J ends were trimmed by 6 bases and 8 bases, with 14 bases remaining between them. The germline V gene encodes CDR1 MDHEN and CDR2 SYDVKM. CDR3 sequence: CASSANRRDIQYF. CDR3 in DNA: TGTGCCAGCAGCGCTAATAGAAGGGACATTCAGTACTTC.

This clonotype has at least ten counts. J is TRBJ2-1 and V is TRBV11-2; possibly TRBD1 or TRBD2 for D (5 bases each). This CDR3 has 14 amino acids. CDR1 is SGHAT, CDR2 FQNNGV, per germline. Trimming took off 5 bases at V and 7 bases at J, with 15 bases between the two ends. The CDR3 here is CASSHWGTPNEQFF. The CDR3 nucleotides read TGTGCCAGCAGCCATTGGGGGACCCCGAATGAGCAGTTCTTC.

This clonotype appeared many times. This sequence joins TRBV12-3 or TRBV12-4 and TRBJ2-2; no reliable D call. Between the trimmed V and J ends, which lost 8 bases and 0 bases, there was a span of 13 bases. The CDR3 has 15 amino acids. The CDR3 nucleotides read TGTGCCAGCCGGACCGGACCGACGAACACCGGGGAGCTGTTTTTT. This translates into CASRTGPTNTGELFF.

This clonotype was detected a few times. The V call is TRBV2, the J call TRBJ2-2; 8 bases map to TRBD1. CDR1 and CDR2 (germline): SNHLY, FYNNEI. The CDR3 has 14 amino acids. V trimming: 4 bases; J trimming: 4 bases; junction bases outside the gene matches: 2. The CDR3 nucleotides are TGTGCCAGCAGTGGGACAGGGAGCACCGGGGAGCTGTTTTTT. It codes for CASSGTGSTGELFF.

This clonotype appeared many times. The chain employs TRBV7-3 and TRBJ2-1; D might be TRBD1 (6 bases). Germline CDR1 is SGHTA and CDR2 is FQGTGA. The length of the CDR3 is 15 residues. V was cut by 4 bases and J by 9 bases, with 19 bases left in between. The CDR3 nucleotides read TGTGCCAGCAGCTCCTCGACAGCCAGGGGTACTGAGCAGTTCTTC. Residues: CASSSSTARGTEQFF.

In this sample, this clonotype turned up many times. The rearrangement joins TRBV7-3 to TRBJ2-3; D ambiguous. Per germline, CDR1 SGHTA and CDR2 FQGTGA. V was shortened by 5 bases and J by 0 bases, with 15 bases between the two germline ends. This CDR3 has 16 residues. The CDR3 sequence is CASSPSISRSTDTQYF. In DNA, the CDR3 is TGTGCCAGCAGCCCCTCCATTTCTAGAAGCACAGATACGCAGTATTTT.

This clonotype was observed at least ten times. This chain connects TRBV27 to TRBJ2-6; tentative D call: TRBD1 (7 bases). The CDR3 is made up of 17 amino acids. The V end lost 5 bases, the J end lost 2 bases, and 16 bases lay between the germline ends. Germline V lookup: CDR1 MNHEY, CDR2 SMNVEV (reference sequence). CDR3 in DNA: TGTGCCAGCAGTCGGACAGGAGGGTTAGCTGGGGCCAACGTCCTGACTTTC. Translating it yields CASSRTGGLAGANVLTF. The full variable domain, its missing parts supplied by reference TRBV27 and TRBJ2-6, is EAQVTQNPRYLITVTGKKLTVTCSQNMNHEYMSWYRQDPGLGLRQIYYSMNVEVTDKGDVPEGYKVSRKEKRNFPLILESPSPNQTSLYFCASSRTGGLAGANVLTFGAGSRLTVL.

This clonotype was counted only a few times. The chain uses TRBV7-2 and TRBJ1-2, with TRBD1 matching over 8 bases. The CDR3 extends over 14 amino acids. V trimming: 5 bases; J trimming: 7 bases; junction bases outside the gene matches: 9. Germline V CDR1 and CDR2: SGHTA, FQGNSA. Here the CDR3 reads CASSLTGDRSGYTF. The CDR3 region has the DNA TGTGCCAGCAGCCTGACAGGGGACCGGTCTGGCTACACCTTC.

This rearrangement joins TRBV20-1 to TRBJ2-7; perhaps D is TRBD1 or TRBD2 (6 bases each). CDR1 and CDR2 (germline): DFQATT, SNEGSKA (reference sequence). Trimming took off 6 bases at V and 3 bases at J, with 15 bases between the two ends. This CDR3 has 13 amino acids. The CDR3 sequence is CSATKGGGYEQYF. Written as DNA, the CDR3 is TGCAGTGCCACGAAGGGGGGCGGCTACGAGCAGTACTTC.

The rearrangement links TRBV9 to TRBJ2-7; D assignment may be TRBD1 or TRBD2 (5 bases each). V was clipped by 4 bases and J by 2 bases, with 19 bases between them. The CDR3 contains 16 residues. Germline assignment: CDR1 SGDLS and CDR2 YYNGEE. The chain's CDR3 is CASSPRQTRGPYEQYF. The CDR3 DNA is TGTGCCAGCAGCCCGAGACAGACGAGAGGGCCCTACGAGCAGTACTTC.

The chain employs TRBV5-5 and TRBJ1-5, with 8 bases fitting TRBD1. The germline V gene has CDR1 SGHKS and CDR2 YYEKEE (reference sequence). The CDR3 consists of 14 residues. With 4 bases clipped from V and 7 bases from J, the junction kept 7 bases outside the gene matches. The CDR3 reads CASSPTGAAQPQHF. The CDR3 region has the DNA TGTGCCAGCAGCCCGACAGGGGCGGCACAGCCCCAGCATTTT. The full variable domain, rest sourced from reference TRBV5-5 and TRBJ1-5, is DAGVTQSPTHLIKTRGQQVTLRCSPISGHKSVSWYQQVLGQGPQFIFQYYEKEERGRGNFPDRFSARQFPNYSSELNVNALLLGDSALYLCASSPTGAAQPQHFGDGTRLSIL.

Note on this clonotype: A much larger clonotype is one base distant, so this may be a read error. J is TRBJ2-3 and V is TRBV6-1; the D gene is possibly TRBD2 (6 bases). This CDR3 comprises 13 residues. CDR1 is MNHNS and CDR2 is SASEGT in the germline V gene. CDR3 coding DNA: TGTGCCCGCAGTGAACTAGCTCCAGATACGCAGTATTTT. It yields the protein CARSELAPDTQYF.

This clonotype was seen many times. The chain joins TRBV28 to TRBJ1-3; D not resolved. Germline CDR1 is MDHEN and CDR2 is SYDVKM. This CDR3 has 15 amino acids. V lost 6 bases to trimming and J lost 1 base, with 13 bases between them. The CDR3 sequence is CASSHGDLSGNTIYF. CDR3 in DNA: TGTGCCAGCAGCCACGGGGATTTGTCTGGAAACACCATATATTTT.

V and J are TRBV19 and TRBJ2-1, with 7 bases aligning to TRBD2. The ends lost 4 bases at V and 4 bases at J; junction bases unmatched: 1. The CDR3 spans 13 residues. Germline V gene sequence: CDR1 LNHDA, CDR2 SQIVND (reference sequence). For the CDR3, the DNA is TGTGCCAGTAGTAAGGGACTATACAATGAGCAGTTCTTC. It yields the protein CASSKGLYNEQFF.

The chain recombines TRBV7-3 with TRBJ2-1; D uncertain. The CDR3 runs to 16 residues. Trimming pared 2 bases from V and 2 bases from J, leaving 13 bases between. The germline V gene has CDR1 SGHTA and CDR2 FQGTGA. CDR3 coding DNA: TGTGCCAGCAGCTTATCTCCGATACCAACCTACAATGAGCAGTTCTTC. This sequence encodes CASSLSPIPTYNEQFF.

This clonotype occurred a few times. V is TRBV19 and J is TRBJ1-2; 8 positions match TRBD1. The CDR3 totals 14 residues. The germline V gene encodes CDR1 LNHDA and CDR2 SQIVND (reference sequence). V lost 6 bases to trimming and J lost 3 bases; unmatched junction nucleotides: 6. The CDR3 region is CASSGQGADYGYTF. The CDR3 DNA follows: TGTGCCAGTAGCGGACAGGGAGCCGACTATGGCTACACCTTC.

The chain employs TRBV18 and TRBJ2-7; D may be TRBD1 (5 bases). The CDR3 has 17 amino acids. V lost 2 bases to trimming and J lost 0 bases, with 17 bases between them. CDR1 KGHSH and CDR2 LQKENI come from the germline V gene. The CDR3 protein is CASSPEAGPVGSYEQYF. The DNA for the CDR3 is TGTGCCAGCTCACCAGAGGCAGGGCCGGTGGGCTCCTACGAGCAGTACTTC.

Here the CDR3 DNA reads TGTGCCAGCAGAAAGAGGATCGCCAACACGCAAGAGACCCAGTACTTC. This translates into CASRKRIANTQETQYF. The chain couples TRBV28 to TRBJ2-5; D remains unclear. The V end lost 6 bases, the J end lost 2 bases, and 19 bases lay between the germline ends. Per the germline V gene, CDR1 is MDHEN and CDR2 is SYDVKM. The CDR3 spans 16 residues.